This TCR beta chain was profiled in a study of T cell responses to AZD1222 COVID-19 vaccine. For the study at large: Analyses pooled second doses at about 4 or about 12 weeks.

CDR3 size: 15 residues. V shed 5 bases and J 5 bases; nucleotides not matched to a gene: 6. From germline, CDR1 is SGHTA and CDR2 FQGNSA. Study outcomes and limitations: After two AZD1222 doses, spike-specific TCR breadth and depth rose versus day 0. The span of vaccine-associated CD4 TCRs extended across spike, with dominance at 160-218 and 743-854.

This clone was observed a single time. The target antigen is unknown. Only in-frame clones appear in the TCRdb table, and some are missing; sequencing was by immunoSEQ multiplex PCR. The data contain more than 250,000 clones, approximately 93% of them seen just once; the ten biggest clones take up 0.55%. The V and J genes are TRBV7-2 and TRBJ2-2; 9 bases align to TRBD2. Sequenced here: peripheral blood, sampled on day 0 of AZD1222 vaccination. The source is an adult in good health. The DNA for the CDR3 is TGTGCCAGCAGCGCCGGACTAGCGATGACCGGGGAGCTGTTTTTT. Its protein product is CASSAGLAMTGELFF.